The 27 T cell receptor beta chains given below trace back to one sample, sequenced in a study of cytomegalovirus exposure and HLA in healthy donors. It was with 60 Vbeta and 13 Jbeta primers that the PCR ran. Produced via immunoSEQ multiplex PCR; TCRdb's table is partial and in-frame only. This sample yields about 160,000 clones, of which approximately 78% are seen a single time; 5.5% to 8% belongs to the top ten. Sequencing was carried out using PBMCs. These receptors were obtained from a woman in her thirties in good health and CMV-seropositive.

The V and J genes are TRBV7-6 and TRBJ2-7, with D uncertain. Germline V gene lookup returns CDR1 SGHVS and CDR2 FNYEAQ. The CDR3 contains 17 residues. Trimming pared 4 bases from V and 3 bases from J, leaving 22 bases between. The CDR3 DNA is TGTGCCAGCAGCTCCTCCTTGCCTTCTGGGCTTTTCTACGAGCAGTACTTC. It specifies CASSSSLPSGLFYEQYF.

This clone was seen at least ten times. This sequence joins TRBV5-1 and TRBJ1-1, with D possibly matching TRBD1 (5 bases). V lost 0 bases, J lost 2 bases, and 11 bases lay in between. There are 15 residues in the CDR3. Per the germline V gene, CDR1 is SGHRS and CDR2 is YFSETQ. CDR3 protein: CASSLGQTVNTEAFF. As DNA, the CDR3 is TGCGCCAGCAGCTTGGGACAGACTGTAAACACTGAAGCTTTCTTT.

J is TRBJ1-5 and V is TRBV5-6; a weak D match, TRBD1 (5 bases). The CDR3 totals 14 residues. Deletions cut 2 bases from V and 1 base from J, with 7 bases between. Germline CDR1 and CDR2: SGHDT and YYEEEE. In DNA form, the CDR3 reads TGTGCCAGCAGCTTAGGGGTGAGCAATCAGCCCCAGCATTTT. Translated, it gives CASSLGVSNQPQHF.

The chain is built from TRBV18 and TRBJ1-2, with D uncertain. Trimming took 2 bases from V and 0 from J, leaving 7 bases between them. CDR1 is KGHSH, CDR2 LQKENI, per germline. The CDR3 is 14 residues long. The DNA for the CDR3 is TGTGCCAGCTCACCAGAACGGTCTAACTATGGCTACACCTTC. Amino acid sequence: CASSPERSNYGYTF.

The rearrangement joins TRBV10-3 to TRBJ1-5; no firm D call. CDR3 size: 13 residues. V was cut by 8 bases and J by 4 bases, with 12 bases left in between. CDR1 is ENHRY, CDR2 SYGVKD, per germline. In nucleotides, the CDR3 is TGTGCCATCGGGCCAGAAGCTAATCAGCCCCAGCATTTT. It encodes CAIGPEANQPQHF.

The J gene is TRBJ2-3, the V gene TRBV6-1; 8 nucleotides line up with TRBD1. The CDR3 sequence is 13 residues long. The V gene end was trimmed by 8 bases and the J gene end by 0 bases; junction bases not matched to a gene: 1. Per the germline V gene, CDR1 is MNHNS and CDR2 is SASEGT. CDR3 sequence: CASGDRSTDTQYF. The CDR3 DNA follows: TGTGCCAGCGGGGACAGGAGCACAGATACGCAGTATTTT.

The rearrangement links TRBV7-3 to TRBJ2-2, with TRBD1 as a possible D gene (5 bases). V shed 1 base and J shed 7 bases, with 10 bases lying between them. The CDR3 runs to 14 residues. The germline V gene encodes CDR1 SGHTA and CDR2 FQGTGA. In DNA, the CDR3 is TGTGCCAGCAGCTTAAGTGCAGGGCACGGGGAGCTGTTTTTT. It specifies CASSLSAGHGELFF.

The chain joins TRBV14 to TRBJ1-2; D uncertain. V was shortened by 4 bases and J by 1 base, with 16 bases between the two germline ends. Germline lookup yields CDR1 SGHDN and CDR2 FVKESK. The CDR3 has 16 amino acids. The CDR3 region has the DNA TGTGCCAGCAGCCCACACTACCTAACAAGTAACTATGGCTACACCTTC. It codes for CASSPHYLTSNYGYTF.

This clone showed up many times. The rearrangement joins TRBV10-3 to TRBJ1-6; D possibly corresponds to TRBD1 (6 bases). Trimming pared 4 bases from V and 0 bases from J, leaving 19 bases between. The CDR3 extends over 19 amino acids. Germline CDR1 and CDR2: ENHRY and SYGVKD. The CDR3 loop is CAISGSPGQPSSYNSPLHF. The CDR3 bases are TGTGCCATCAGTGGTTCACCGGGACAACCAAGCTCCTATAATTCACCCCTCCACTTT.

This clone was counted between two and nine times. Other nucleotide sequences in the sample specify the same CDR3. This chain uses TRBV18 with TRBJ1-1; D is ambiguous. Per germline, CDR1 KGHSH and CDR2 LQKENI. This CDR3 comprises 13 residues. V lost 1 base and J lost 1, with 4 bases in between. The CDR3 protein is CASSPRANTEAFF. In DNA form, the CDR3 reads TGTGCCAGCTCACCACGGGCGAACACTGAAGCTTTCTTT.

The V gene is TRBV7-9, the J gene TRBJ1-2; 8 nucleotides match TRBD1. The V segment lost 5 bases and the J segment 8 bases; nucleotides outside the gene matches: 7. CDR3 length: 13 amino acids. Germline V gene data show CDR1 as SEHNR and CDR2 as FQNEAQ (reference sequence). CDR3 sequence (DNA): TGTGCCAGCAGCCCGGACAGGGTTAGCGGCTACACCTTC. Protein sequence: CASSPDRVSGYTF. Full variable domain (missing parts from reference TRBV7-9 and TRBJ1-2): DTGVSQNPRHKITKRGQNVTFRCDPISEHNRLYWYRQTLGQGPEFLTYFQNEAQLEKSRLLSDRFSAERPKGSFSTLEIQRTEQGDSAMYLCASSPDRVSGYTFGSGTRLTVV.

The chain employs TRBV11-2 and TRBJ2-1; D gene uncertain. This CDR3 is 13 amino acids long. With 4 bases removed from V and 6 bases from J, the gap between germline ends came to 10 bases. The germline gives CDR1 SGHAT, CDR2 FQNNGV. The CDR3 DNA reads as TGTGCCAGCAGCTACTCTCATGGCAATGAGCAGTTCTTC. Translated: CASSYSHGNEQFF.

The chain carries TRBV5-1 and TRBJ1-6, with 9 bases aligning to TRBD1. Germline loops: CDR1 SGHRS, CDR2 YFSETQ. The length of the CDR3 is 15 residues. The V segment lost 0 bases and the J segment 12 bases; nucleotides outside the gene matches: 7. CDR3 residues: CASSLEGQGSGPLHF. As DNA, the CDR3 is TGCGCCAGCAGCTTGGAGGGACAGGGTAGTGGACCCCTCCACTTT.

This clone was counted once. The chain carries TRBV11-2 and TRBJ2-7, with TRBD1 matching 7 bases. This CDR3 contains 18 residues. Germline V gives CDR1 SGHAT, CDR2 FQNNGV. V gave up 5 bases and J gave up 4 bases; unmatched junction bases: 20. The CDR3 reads CASSHLLPSIRDSYEQYF. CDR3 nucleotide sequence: TGTGCCAGCAGCCACCTACTTCCGTCGATCCGGGACAGTTACGAGCAGTACTTC.

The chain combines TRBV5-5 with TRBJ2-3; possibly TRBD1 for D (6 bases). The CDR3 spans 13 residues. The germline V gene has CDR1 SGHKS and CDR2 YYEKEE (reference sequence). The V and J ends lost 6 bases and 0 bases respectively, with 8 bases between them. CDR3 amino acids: CASTGTSTDTQYF. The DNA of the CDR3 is TGTGCCAGCACCGGGACAAGCACAGATACGCAGTATTTT.

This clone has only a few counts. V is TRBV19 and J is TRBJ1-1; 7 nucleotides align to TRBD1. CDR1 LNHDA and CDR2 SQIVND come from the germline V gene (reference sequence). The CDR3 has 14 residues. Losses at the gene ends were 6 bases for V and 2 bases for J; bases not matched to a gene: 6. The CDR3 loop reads CASRRQGGNTEAFF. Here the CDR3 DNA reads TGTGCCAGTAGGCGACAGGGAGGAAACACTGAAGCTTTCTTT.

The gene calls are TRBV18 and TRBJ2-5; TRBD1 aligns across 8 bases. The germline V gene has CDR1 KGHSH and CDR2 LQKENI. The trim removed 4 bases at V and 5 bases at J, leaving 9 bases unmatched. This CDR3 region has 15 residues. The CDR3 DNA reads TGTGCCAGCTCACTATTTTGGACAGGGAGGGAGACCCAGTACTTC. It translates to CASSLFWTGRETQYF.

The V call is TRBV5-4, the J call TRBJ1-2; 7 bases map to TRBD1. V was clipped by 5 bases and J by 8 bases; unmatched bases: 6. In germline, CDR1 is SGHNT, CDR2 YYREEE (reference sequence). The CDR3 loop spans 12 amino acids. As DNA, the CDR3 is TGTGCCAGCAGTTCGCAGGGGGGCGGCTACACCTTC. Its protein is CASSSQGGGYTF.

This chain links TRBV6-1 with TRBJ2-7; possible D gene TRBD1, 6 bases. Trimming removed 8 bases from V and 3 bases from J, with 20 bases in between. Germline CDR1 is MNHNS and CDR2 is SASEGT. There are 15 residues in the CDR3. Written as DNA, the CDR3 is TGTGCCAGCGTGCCGACGACAGGACACCTCTACGAGCAGTACTTC. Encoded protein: CASVPTTGHLYEQYF.

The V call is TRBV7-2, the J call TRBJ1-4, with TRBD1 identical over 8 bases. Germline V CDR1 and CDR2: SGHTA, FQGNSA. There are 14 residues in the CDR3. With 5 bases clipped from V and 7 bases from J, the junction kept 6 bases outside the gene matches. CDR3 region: CASSPQGASEKLFF. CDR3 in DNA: TGTGCCAGCAGCCCTCAGGGGGCTAGTGAAAAACTGTTTTTT.

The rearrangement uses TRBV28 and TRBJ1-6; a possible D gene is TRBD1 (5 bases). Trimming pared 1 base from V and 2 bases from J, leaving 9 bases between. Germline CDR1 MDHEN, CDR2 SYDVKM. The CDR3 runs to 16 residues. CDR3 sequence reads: CASSLLPGTYNSPLHF. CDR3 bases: TGTGCCAGCAGTTTATTACCAGGGACCTATAATTCACCCCTCCACTTT.

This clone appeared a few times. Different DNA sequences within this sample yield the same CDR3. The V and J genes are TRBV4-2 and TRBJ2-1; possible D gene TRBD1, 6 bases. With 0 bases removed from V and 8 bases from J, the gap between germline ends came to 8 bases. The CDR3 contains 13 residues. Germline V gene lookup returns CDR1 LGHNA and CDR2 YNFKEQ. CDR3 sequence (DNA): TGTGCCAGCAGCCAAGACAGGGGTTATGAGCAGTTCTTC. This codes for CASSQDRGYEQFF.

The CDR3 sequence is CASSSDRATTEAFF. CDR3 DNA: TGTGCCAGCAGTTCTGACAGAGCTACCACTGAAGCTTTCTTT. The chain is built from TRBV27 and TRBJ1-1; D perhaps matches TRBD1 (5 bases). This CDR3 contains 14 residues. Trimming removed 4 bases from V and 4 bases from J, with 13 bases in between. Germline CDR1 is MNHEY and CDR2 is SMNVEV (reference sequence).

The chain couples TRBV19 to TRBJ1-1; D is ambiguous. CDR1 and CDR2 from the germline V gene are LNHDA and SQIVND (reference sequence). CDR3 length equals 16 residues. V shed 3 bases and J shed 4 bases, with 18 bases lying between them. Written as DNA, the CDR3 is TGTGCCAGTAGTATCCCCCGGGAGAAGGGTATCACTGAAGCTTTCTTT. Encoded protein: CASSIPREKGITEAFF.

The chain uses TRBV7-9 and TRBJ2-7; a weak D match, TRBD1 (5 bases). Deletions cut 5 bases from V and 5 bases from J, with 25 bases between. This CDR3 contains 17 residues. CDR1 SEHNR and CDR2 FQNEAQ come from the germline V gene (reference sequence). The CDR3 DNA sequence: TGTGCCAGCAGCCCACCCCACCAATCAGGGTATCGCGACGAGCAGTACTTC. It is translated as CASSPPHQSGYRDEQYF. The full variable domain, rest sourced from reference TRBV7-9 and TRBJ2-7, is DTGVSQNPRHKITKRGQNVTFRCDPISEHNRLYWYRQTLGQGPEFLTYFQNEAQLEKSRLLSDRFSAERPKGSFSTLEIQRTEQGDSAMYLCASSPPHQSGYRDEQYFGPGTRLTVT.

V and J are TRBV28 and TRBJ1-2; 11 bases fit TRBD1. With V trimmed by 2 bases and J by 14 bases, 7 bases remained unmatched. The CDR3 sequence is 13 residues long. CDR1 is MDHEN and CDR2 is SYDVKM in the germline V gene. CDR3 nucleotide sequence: TGTGCCAGCAGTTTACAGGACAGGGGGCTATGTACCTTC. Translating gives CASSLQDRGLCTF.

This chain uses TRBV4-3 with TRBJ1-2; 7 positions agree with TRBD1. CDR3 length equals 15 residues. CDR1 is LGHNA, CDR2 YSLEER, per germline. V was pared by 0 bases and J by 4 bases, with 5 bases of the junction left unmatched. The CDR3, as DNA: TGCGCCAGCAGCCAAGAGGTCAGGGGGATCTATGGCTACACCTTC. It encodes CASSQEVRGIYGYTF.